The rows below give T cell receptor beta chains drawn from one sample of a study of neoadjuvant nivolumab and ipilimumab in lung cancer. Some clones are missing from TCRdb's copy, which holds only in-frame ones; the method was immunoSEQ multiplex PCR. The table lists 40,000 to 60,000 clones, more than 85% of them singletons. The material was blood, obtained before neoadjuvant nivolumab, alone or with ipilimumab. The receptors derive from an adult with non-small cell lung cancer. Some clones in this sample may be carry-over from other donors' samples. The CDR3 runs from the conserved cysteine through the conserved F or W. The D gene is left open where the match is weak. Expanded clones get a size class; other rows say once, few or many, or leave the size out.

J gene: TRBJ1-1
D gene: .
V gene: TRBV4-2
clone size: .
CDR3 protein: CASSQELGTLNTEAFF
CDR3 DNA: TGTGCCAGCAGCCAAGAATTGGGGACATTGAACACTGAAGCTTTCTTT

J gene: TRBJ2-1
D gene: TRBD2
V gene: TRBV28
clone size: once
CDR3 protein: CAASAGPGVQNEQFF
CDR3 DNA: TGTGCCGCCTCAGCGGGACCCGGGGTCCAAAATGAGCAGTTCTTC

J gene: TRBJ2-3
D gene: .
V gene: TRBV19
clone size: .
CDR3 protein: CASSTSGVTQYF
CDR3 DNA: TGTGCCAGTAGTACCTCAGGGGTTACGCAGTATTTT

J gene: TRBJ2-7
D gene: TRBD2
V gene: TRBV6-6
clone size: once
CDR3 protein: CASTYGGASAYEQYF
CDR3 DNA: TGTGCCAGCACATACGGGGGGGCCTCTGCCTACGAGCAGTACTTC

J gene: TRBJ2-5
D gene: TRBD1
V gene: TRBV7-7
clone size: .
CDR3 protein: CASSLTGTGDETQYF
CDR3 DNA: TGTGCTAGCAGCTTAACCGGGACAGGGGATGAGACCCAGTACTTC

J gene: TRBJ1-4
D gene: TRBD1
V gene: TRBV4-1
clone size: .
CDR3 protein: CASSHRGLATNEKLFF
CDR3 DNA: TGCGCCAGCAGCCACAGGGGGTTGGCAACTAATGAAAAACTGTTTTTT

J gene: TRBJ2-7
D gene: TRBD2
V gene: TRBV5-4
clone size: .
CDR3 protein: CASSGLAVPREQYF
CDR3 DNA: TGTGCCAGCAGCGGACTAGCGGTCCCTCGCGAGCAGTACTTC

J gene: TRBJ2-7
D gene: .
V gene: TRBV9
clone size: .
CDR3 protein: CASSAGTGRGAYEQYF
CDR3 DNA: TGTGCCAGCAGCGCAGGGACAGGGCGGGGGGCTTACGAGCAGTACTTC

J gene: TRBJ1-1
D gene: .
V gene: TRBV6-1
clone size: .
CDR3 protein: CASRFGGETEAFF
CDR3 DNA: TGTGCCAGCAGGTTTGGAGGTGAGACTGAAGCTTTCTTT

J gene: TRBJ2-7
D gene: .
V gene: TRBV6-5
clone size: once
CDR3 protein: CASSSILDAYEQYF
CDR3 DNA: TGTGCCAGCAGTTCCATACTAGATGCCTACGAGCAGTACTTC

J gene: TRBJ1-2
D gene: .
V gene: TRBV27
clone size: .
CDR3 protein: CASTTGLGFGYTF
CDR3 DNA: TGTGCCAGCACCACGGGACTTGGATTTGGCTACACCTTC

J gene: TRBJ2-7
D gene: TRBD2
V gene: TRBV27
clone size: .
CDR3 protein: CASSYTSGSKYEQYF
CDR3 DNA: TGTGCCAGCAGTTACACTAGCGGGAGTAAGTACGAGCAGTACTTC

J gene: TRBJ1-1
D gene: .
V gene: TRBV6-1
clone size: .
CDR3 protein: CASSTAGMGTEAFF
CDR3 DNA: TGTGCCAGCAGCACGGCGGGGATGGGGACTGAAGCTTTCTTT

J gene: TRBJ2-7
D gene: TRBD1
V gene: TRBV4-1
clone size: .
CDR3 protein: CASSQDEPGGYEQYF
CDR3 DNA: TGCGCCAGCAGCCAAGATGAGCCAGGGGGCTACGAGCAGTACTTC

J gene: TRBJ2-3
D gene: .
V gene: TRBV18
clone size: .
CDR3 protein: CASSPPALQSTDTQYF
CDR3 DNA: TGTGCCAGCTCACCACCGGCCCTGCAAAGCACAGATACGCAGTATTTT

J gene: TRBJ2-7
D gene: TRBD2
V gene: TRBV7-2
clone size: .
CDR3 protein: CASSGGPSGVYEQYF
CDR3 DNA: TGTGCCAGCAGCGGAGGGCCGAGCGGGGTATACGAGCAGTACTTC

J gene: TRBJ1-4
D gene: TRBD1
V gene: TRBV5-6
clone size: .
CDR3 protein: CASSQGTGWTNEKLFF
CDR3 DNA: TGTGCCAGCAGCCAGGGGACAGGGTGGACTAATGAAAAACTGTTTTTT

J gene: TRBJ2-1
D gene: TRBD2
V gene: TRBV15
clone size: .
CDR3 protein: CATSTSGSWVNEQFF
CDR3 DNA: TGTGCCACCTCCACTAGCGGGTCGTGGGTGAATGAGCAGTTCTTC

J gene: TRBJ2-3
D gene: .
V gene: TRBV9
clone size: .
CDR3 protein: CASSAGTQTFTDTQYF
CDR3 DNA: TGTGCCAGCAGCGCCGGGACTCAGACTTTCACAGATACGCAGTATTTT

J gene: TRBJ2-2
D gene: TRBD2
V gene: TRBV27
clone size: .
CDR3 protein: CASRLAGGPTGELFF
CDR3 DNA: TGTGCCAGCAGGCTAGCGGGAGGCCCCACCGGGGAGCTGTTTTTT

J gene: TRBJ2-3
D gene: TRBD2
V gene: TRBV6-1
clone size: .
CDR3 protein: CASSDDSGTHTDTQYF
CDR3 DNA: TGTGCCAGCAGTGATGATAGCGGGACCCACACAGATACGCAGTATTTT

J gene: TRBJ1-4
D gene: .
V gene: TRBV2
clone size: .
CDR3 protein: CASSFAGFGEKLFF
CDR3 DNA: TGTGCCAGTTCCTTCGCGGGCTTCGGGGAAAAACTGTTTTTT

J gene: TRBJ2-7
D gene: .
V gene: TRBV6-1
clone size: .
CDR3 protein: CASRLRDPPQYEQYF
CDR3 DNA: TGTGCCAGCAGGCTCCGGGACCCTCCTCAATACGAGCAGTACTTC

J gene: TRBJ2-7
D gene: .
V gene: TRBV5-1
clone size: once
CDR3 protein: CASSLVGESYEQYF
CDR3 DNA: TGCGCCAGCAGCTTGGTTGGAGAGAGCTACGAGCAGTACTTC

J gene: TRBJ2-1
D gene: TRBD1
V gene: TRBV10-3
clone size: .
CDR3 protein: CATGQPNEQFF
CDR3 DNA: TGTGCCACGGGACAGCCTAATGAGCAGTTCTTC

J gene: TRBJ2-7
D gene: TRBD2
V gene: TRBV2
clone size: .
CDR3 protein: CASKALAGEQYF
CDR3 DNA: TGTGCCAGCAAGGCACTAGCGGGCGAGCAGTACTTC

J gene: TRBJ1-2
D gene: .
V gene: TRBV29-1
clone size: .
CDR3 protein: CSVESPVRRNYGYTF
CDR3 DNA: TGCAGCGTTGAGTCACCGGTTAGGCGCAACTATGGCTACACCTTC

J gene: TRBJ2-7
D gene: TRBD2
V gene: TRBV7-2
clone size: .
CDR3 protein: CASSLSGIEQYF
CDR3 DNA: TGTGCCAGCAGCCTTAGCGGGATCGAGCAGTACTTC

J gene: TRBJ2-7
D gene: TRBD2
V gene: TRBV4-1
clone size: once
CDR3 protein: CASKPTSGSNYEQYF
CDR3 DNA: TGCGCCAGCAAACCGACTAGCGGGAGTAACTACGAGCAGTACTTC

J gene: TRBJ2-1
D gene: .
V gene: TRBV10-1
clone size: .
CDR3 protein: CASSERGGYNEQFF
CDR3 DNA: TGCGCCAGCAGCGAAAGGGGTGGTTACAATGAGCAGTTCTTC

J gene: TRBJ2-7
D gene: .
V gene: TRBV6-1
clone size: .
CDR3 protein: CASRPPGGGKYEQYF
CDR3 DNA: TGTGCCAGCAGACCTCCTGGAGGGGGCAAGTACGAGCAGTACTTC

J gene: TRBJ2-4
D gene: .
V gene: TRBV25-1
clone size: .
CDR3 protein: CASSAEGAKNIQYF
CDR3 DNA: TGTGCCAGCAGCGCCGAGGGAGCCAAAAACATTCAGTACTTC

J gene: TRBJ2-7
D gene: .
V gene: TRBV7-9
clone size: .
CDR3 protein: CASSLWDGSYEQYF
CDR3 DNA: TGTGCCAGCAGCTTATGGGACGGGAGCTACGAGCAGTACTTC

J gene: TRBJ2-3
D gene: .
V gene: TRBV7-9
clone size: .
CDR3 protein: CASSLGRETDTQYF
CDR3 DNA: TGTGCCAGCAGCTTAGGGCGGGAAACAGATACGCAGTATTTT

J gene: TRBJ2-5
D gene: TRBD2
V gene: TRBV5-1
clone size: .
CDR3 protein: CASAGGRTSSGETQYF
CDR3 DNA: TGCGCCAGCGCGGGGGGGCGGACTAGCAGTGGAGAGACCCAGTACTTC

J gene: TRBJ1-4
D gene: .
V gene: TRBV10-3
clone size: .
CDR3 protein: CAISEEWGAKLFF
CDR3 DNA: TGTGCCATCAGTGAGGAATGGGGGGCTAAACTGTTTTTT

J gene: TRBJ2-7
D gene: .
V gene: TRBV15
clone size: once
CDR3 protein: CATSRDGGQVREQYF
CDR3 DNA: TGTGCCACCAGCAGAGATGGGGGGCAGGTTCGCGAGCAGTACTTC

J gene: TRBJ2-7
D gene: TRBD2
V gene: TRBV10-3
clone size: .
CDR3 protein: CAISESGGLARGYEQYF
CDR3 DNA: TGTGCCATCAGTGAGTCGGGGGGACTAGCGCGGGGTTACGAGCAGTACTTC

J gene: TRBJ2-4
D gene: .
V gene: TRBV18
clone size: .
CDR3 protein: CASSPLTRGNIQYF
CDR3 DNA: TGTGCCAGCTCACCTTTGACTAGGGGAAACATTCAGTACTTC

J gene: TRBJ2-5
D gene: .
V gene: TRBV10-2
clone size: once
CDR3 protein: CASRPRLGETQYF
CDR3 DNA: TGCGCCAGCAGGCCTAGACTAGGGGAGACCCAGTACTTC

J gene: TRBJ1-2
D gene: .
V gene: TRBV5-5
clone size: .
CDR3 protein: CASSTKGGRDNYGYTF
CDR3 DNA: TGTGCCAGCAGCACCAAGGGGGGTAGGGATAACTATGGCTACACCTTC

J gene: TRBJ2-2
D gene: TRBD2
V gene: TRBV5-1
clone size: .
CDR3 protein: CASSPSGRAITGELFF
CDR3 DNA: TGCGCCAGCAGCCCGAGCGGGAGGGCCATTACCGGGGAGCTGTTTTTT

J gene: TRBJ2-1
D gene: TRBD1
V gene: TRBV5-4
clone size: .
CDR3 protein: CASSLTSGTGWNEQFF
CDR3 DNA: TGTGCCAGCAGCTTGACTTCCGGGACAGGGTGGAATGAGCAGTTCTTC

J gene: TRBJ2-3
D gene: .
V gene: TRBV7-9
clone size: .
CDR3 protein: CASSLGRGPTDTQYF
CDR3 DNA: TGTGCCAGCAGCTTGGGGAGGGGGCCCACAGATACGCAGTATTTT

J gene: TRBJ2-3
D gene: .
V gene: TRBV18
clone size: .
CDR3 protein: CASSPPSTDTQYF
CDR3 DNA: TGTGCCAGCTCACCACCGAGTACAGATACGCAGTATTTT

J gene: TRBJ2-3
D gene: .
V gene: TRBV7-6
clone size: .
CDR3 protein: CASSGQDGGAQYF
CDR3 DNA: TGTGCCAGCAGTGGACAGGACGGGGGTGCGCAGTATTTT

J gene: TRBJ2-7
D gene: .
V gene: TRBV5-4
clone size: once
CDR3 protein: CASSFDLSSYEQYF
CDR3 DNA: TGTGCCAGCAGCTTTGACTTAAGCTCCTACGAGCAGTACTTC

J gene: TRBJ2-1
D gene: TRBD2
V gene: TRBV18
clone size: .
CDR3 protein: CASSMTSGRWGNEQFF
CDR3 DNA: TGTGCCAGCTCAATGACTAGCGGGAGATGGGGCAATGAGCAGTTCTTC

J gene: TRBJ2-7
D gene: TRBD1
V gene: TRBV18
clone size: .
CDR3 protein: CASSENRGVGYEQYF
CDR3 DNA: TGTGCCAGCTCGGAGAACAGGGGTGTAGGGTACGAGCAGTACTTC

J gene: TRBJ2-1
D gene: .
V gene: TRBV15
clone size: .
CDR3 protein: CATGDGYNEQFF
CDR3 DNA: TGTGCCACCGGGGACGGTTACAATGAGCAGTTCTTC

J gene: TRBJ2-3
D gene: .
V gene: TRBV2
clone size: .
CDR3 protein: CASSEDTQYF
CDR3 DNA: TGTGCCAGCAGTGAAGATACGCAGTATTTT

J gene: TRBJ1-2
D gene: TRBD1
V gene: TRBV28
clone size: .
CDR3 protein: CASSLVRDSYGYTF
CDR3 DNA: TGTGCCAGCAGTTTAGTTCGGGACAGCTATGGCTACACCTTC

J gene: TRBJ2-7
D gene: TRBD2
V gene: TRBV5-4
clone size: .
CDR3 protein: CASSLGGTSGIEQYF
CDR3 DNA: TGTGCCAGCAGCTTGGGAGGGACTAGCGGGATCGAGCAGTACTTC